The rows below give T cell receptor beta chains drawn from one sample of a study of tumor and adjacent non-tumor tissue in lung cancer. TCRdb fed the multiplex PCR reads into MiXCR, producing one record per CDR3 protein. The table includes around 210,000 distinct CDR3 sequences, about 76% detected once. The specimen sequenced was lung tumor tissue. The source is a man aged 55 to 69 with non-small cell lung cancer. Both conserved end residues are part of each CDR3. The D gene is left open where the match is weak. The size of a clone is reported for some rows only, either as once, few or many, or as a class for expanded clones.

.	TRBV11-1	.	TRBJ2-5	TGTGCCAGCAACTTAAGCTGGTCCGACCAAGAGACACAGTACTTC	CASNLSWSDQETQYF
.	TRBV20-1	.	TRBJ1-4	TGCAGTGCTAATGGTGCTAATGAAAAATTGATTTTT	CSANGANEKLIF
.	TRBV30	.	TRBJ2-5	TGTGCCTGGAGCCCAGGTTCGGCAGAGACCCAGTACTTC	CAWSPGSAETQYF
.	TRBV6-1	.	TRBJ1-5	TGTGCCAGCAGACTGGACGGACTCGGTCAGCCCCAGCATTTT	CASRLDGLGQPQHF
many	TRBV29-1	.	TRBJ2-4	TGCAGCGTTGAACAGAGTGGCAGAGCCAAAAACATTCAGTACTTC	CSVEQSGRAKNIQYF
few	TRBV29-1	TRBD1	TRBJ2-7	TGCAGCGTTCTGGACAGGGGACCCTACGAGCAGTACTTC	CSVLDRGPYEQYF
.	TRBV11-3	.	TRBJ2-1	TGTGTCAGCAGCTTTTCATGGACCGACCTCTCCAATGAGCAGTTCTTC	CVSSFSWTDLSNEQFF
.	TRBV20-1	.	TRBJ2-3	TGCAGTGCTAGAGATCTTATCTGGCGTGATACGCAGTATTTT	CSARDLIWRDTQYF
.	TRBV20-1	.	TRBJ2-5	TGCAGTACTAGAGATACCGGAAGGGGGGAGACCCAGTACTTC	CSTRDTGRGETQYF
.	TRBV20-1	.	TRBJ2-6	TGCAGTGATAGAGGTGCCGGAGCCGGGGCCAACGTCCTGACTTTC	CSDRGAGAGANVLTF
.	TRBV20-1	TRBD2	TRBJ2-1	TGCAGTGCTCCGACTAGCGGGGGGGCCCCCCACAATGAGCAGTTCTTC	CSAPTSGGAPHNEQFF
many	TRBV20-1	TRBD2	TRBJ2-5	TGCAGTGCTTATGAACCGGGACTAGCGGGGGGCCAGACGTACTTC	CSAYEPGLAGGQTYF
.	TRBV11-3	.	TRBJ2-7	TGTGCCAGCAGCTTAGGACGCACGGTGGTGGGCGAGCAGTGCTTC	CASSLGRTVVGEQCF
.	TRBV7-3	TRBD2	TRBJ2-1	TGTGCCAGCAGCTTAAGCCCTAGCGGGAATGAGCAGTTCTTC	CASSLSPSGNEQFF
.	TRBV6-5	TRBD1	TRBJ1-1	TGTGTCAGCAGAACAGGGGGCGAGGGGGGCTGGGGCACTGAAGCTTTCTTT	CVSRTGGEGGWGTEAFF
.	TRBV5-1	TRBD2	TRBJ2-3	TGCGCCAGCAGCTCCGGGACTAGCGGCGTAGATACGCAGTATTTT	CASSSGTSGVDTQYF
.	TRBV11-1	.	TRBJ1-6	TGTGCCAGCGGCCTGAGACAGGAAGGAAATTCACCCCTCCACTTT	CASGLRQEGNSPLHF
.	TRBV20-1	.	TRBJ2-3	TGCAGTGGTAGTAGGCGACTCACGGATACGCAGTATTTT	CSGSRRLTDTQYF
.	TRBV5-4	.	TRBJ1-1	TGTGCCGGCAGCTTGCCCGGGGTACCAGACGCTTTCTTT	CAGSLPGVPDAFF
.	TRBV6-2/TRBV6-3	.	TRBJ1-2	TGCGCCAGCAGATTGGACAGATTAAACGGCTCCACCTTC	CASRLDRLNGSTF
.	TRBV20-1	.	TRBJ1-5	TGCAATGCTAGAGCAGGATGTGGTGAGCCCCAGCATTTT	CNARAGCGEPQHF
few	TRBV5-6	TRBD1	TRBJ2-4	TGTGCCAGCAGCATCGCGGACAGGGACATTCAGTACTTC	CASSIADRDIQYF
.	TRBV11-3	.	TRBJ2-2	TGTGCCAGCAGCCTCTGGACCGGGGACCTGTGTTTT	CASSLWTGDLCF
many	TRBV24-1	TRBD2	TRBJ2-3	TGTGCCACCAGTGATTTAGCGGGAGACACAGATACGCAGTATTTT	CATSDLAGDTDTQYF
.	TRBV29-1	TRBD2	TRBJ2-2	TGCAGCGTAACCGGGACTAGCGGGTTCACCGGGGAGCAGTTTTTT	CSVTGTSGFTGEQFF
.	TRBV6-2/TRBV6-3	TRBD2	TRBJ2-7	TGTGCCAGCAGTCCCGGTCTAGCGGGAGGCGAGCAGTACTTC	CASSPGLAGGEQYF
.	TRBV28	.	TRBJ1-1	TGTGCCAGCAGTTTGGGGGGGGGACAAGCTTTCTTT	CASSLGGGQAFF
.	TRBV29-1	.	TRBJ2-3	TGCAGCGCGATTCGGGAGCCAACTACTACAGATACTCAGTATTTT	CSAIREPTTTDTQYF
.	TRBV6-1	.	TRBJ2-3	TGTGCCAGCAGTGAGGTGTACCCCGGCCTCACAGATACGCAGTATTTT	CASSEVYPGLTDTQYF
.	TRBV20-1	.	TRBJ2-4	TGCAGTGTTATCATAAGCCGACCCCGCGAAAACATTCAGTACTTC	CSVIISRPRENIQYF
.	TRBV11-3	.	TRBJ2-1	TGTGCCAGCAGCCCCCAACAGTACAAAGAGCAGTTCTTC	CASSPQQYKEQFF
few	TRBV24-1	.	TRBJ1-2	TGTGCCACCAGTGGCGCAGGGGAGAGTACCTATGGCTACACCTTC	CATSGAGESTYGYTF
.	TRBV7-9	.	TRBJ1-1	TGTGCCAGCAGCCTCCGGGAACTTCGGAGCACTGAAGCTTTCTTT	CASSLRELRSTEAFF
once	TRBV6-5	.	TRBJ1-5	TGTGCCAGCAGTTACTCGCAGTGTAGCAATCAGCCCCAGCATTTT	CASSYSQCSNQPQHF
few	TRBV4-3	TRBD2	TRBJ2-7	TGCACCAGCAGCCAAGAACTAGCGCCTTCCTACGAACAGTACTTC	CTSSQELAPSYEQYF
.	TRBV20-1	.	TRBJ2-2	TGCAGGGCTAGAGACACGGTCACGGGGGAGCTGTTTTTT	CRARDTVTGELFF
once	TRBV11-2	TRBD2	TRBJ2-3	TGTGCCAGCAGCGCCTCCCTACTAGCGGGGGGGCATGGAGATACGCAATATTTT	CASSASLLAGGHGDTQYF
.	TRBV15	.	TRBJ1-1	TGTGCCACCAACCCGGACGGGAACACTGAAGCTTTCTTT	CATNPDGNTEAFF
.	TRBV6-8	TRBD1	TRBJ2-6	TGTGCCAGTCCGACAGGGGTACCCCAAATCTCTGGGGCCAACGTCCTGATTTTC	CASPTGVPQISGANVLIF
.	TRBV4-1	.	TRBJ2-2	TGCGCCAGCAGCCATTTATCAGGGGAGCGGTTTTTT	CASSHLSGERFF
.	TRBV6-2/TRBV6-3	.	TRBJ2-7	TGTGCCAGCATAAAGGGACGAAACTCCCACGAGCAGTACTTC	CASIKGRNSHEQYF
.	TRBV6-1	.	TRBJ2-1	TGTGCCAGCAGCGAGGTAAACCTTAAGCAGTTCTTC	CASSEVNLKQFF
.	TRBV11-2	TRBD2	TRBJ2-5	TGTGCCAGCAGCTCCACAATGGGGGGGTCAATGGAGACCCAGTATTTC	CASSSTMGGSMETQYF
.	TRBV12-3/TRBV12-4	.	TRBJ2-3	TGTGCCAGCAGTTTAGGAGGGTCAGGCACAGATACGCGGTATTTT	CASSLGGSGTDTRYF
.	TRBV6-1	.	TRBJ2-2	TGTGTCAGCAGTGTACGGGGTATTGAGCTGTTTTTT	CVSSVRGIELFF
.	TRBV12-3/TRBV12-4	TRBD1	TRBJ1-4	TGTGTCAGCAGGGGGACTAATGAAAAACTGTTTTTT	CVSRGTNEKLFF
many	TRBV5-6	TRBD1	TRBJ1-2	TGTGCCAGCAGCTTGGGGGGACAGTGGCAGGATGGCTACACCTTC	CASSLGGQWQDGYTF
.	TRBV12-3/TRBV12-4	.	TRBJ2-3	TGTGCCAGCAGGAGGACGACAGATACGCAGTATTTT	CASRRTTDTQYF